The rows below give T cell receptor beta chains drawn from one sample of a study of T cells in Graves' hyperthyroidism and ophthalmopathy. TCRdb processed the multiplex PCR reads anew with MiXCR; each CDR3 protein has one entry. The sample shows 300,000 or so distinct CDR3 sequences, around 20% of them seen only once. The sequencing sample was made of blood. Receptor source: a woman aged 45 to 65 with Graves' hyperthyroidism. Each CDR3 is given without its conserved first and last residue.

v_gene: TRBV6-1; j_gene: TRBJ1-6; CDR3aa: ASRLSKTGVYNSPLH
v_gene: TRBV28; j_gene: TRBJ2-1; CDR3aa: ASSRTGGSSNEQF
v_gene: TRBV5-1; j_gene: TRBJ1-1; CDR3aa: ASSLWDRGGTEAF
v_gene: TRBV20-1; j_gene: TRBJ2-7; CDR3aa: SARDIRGSVQY
v_gene: TRBV29-1; j_gene: TRBJ1-2; CDR3aa: SVVGGQGGYGYT
v_gene: TRBV2; j_gene: TRBJ2-1; CDR3aa: ASRRAGGYNEQF
v_gene: TRBV11-2; j_gene: TRBJ1-1; CDR3aa: ASSPTPDSEAF
v_gene: TRBV5-8; j_gene: TRBJ1-2; CDR3aa: ASRITGVNYGYT
v_gene: TRBV18; j_gene: TRBJ1-2; CDR3aa: ASSPPRLNYGYT
v_gene: TRBV7-9; j_gene: TRBJ2-1; CDR3aa: ASSASGLAGPIYNEQF
v_gene: TRBV13; j_gene: TRBJ2-1; CDR3aa: ASSSRTSRYNEQF
v_gene: TRBV6-6; j_gene: TRBJ1-1; CDR3aa: ASSYPGTGNTEAF
v_gene: TRBV10-3; j_gene: TRBJ2-3; CDR3aa: AISEYSTDTQY
v_gene: TRBV14; j_gene: TRBJ2-7; CDR3aa: ASIPRNIKKSISDEQY
v_gene: TRBV6-1; j_gene: TRBJ1-2; CDR3aa: ASSERARSAWGYT
v_gene: TRBV7-9; j_gene: TRBJ2-3; CDR3aa: ASSLVGDIDTQY
v_gene: TRBV2; j_gene: TRBJ1-2; CDR3aa: ASSEAGQGDGYT
v_gene: TRBV20-1; j_gene: TRBJ1-1; CDR3aa: SAREIKIPMNTEAF
v_gene: TRBV11-2; j_gene: TRBJ2-7; CDR3aa: ASSPRTLETYEQY
v_gene: TRBV11-2; j_gene: TRBJ2-7; CDR3aa: ASSPPLRVDEQY
v_gene: TRBV27; j_gene: TRBJ2-7; CDR3aa: ASRSTGPSSYEQY
v_gene: TRBV6-2/TRBV6-3; j_gene: TRBJ2-1; CDR3aa: ASSYSLVDSGNEQF